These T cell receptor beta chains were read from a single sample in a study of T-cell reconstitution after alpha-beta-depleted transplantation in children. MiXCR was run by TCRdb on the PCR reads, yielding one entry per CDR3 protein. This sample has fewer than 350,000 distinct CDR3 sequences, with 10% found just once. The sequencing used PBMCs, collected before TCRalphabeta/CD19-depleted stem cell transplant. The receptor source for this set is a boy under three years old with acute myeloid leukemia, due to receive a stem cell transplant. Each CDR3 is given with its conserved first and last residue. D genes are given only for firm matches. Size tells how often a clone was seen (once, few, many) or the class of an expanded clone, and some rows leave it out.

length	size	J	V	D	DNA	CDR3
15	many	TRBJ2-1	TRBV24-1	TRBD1	TGTGCCACCAGTGATCAGGGGGCCAGGAACAATGAGCAGTTCTTC	CATSDQGARNNEQFF
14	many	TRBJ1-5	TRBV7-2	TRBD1	TGTGCCAGCAGCTTGAGACAGGGCGGCCAGCCCCAGCATTTT	CASSLRQGGQPQHF
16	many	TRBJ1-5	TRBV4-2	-	TGTGCCAGCAGCCTGGCTACTGGCTCCAACCATCAGCCCCAGCATTTT	CASSLATGSNHQPQHF
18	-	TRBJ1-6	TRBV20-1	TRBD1	TGCAGTGCTAGAGCCCTTTTAGACAGGGCAGTTTATATTTCACCCCTCCACTTT	CSARALLDRAVYISPLHF
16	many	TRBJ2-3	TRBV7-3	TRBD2	TGTGCCAGCAGTCCTCTAGCGGGGGGGCCTGAAGATACGCAGTATTTT	CASSPLAGGPEDTQYF
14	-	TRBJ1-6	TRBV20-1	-	TGCAGTGCTAGCATCCAACAGGGAAATTCACCCCTCCACTTT	CSASIQQGNSPLHF
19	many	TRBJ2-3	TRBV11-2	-	TGTGCCAGCAGCTTTCCCGTAGGGGGAGGCAGAAAAGGGGCAGATACGCAGTATTTT	CASSFPVGGGRKGADTQYF
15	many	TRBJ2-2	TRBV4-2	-	TGTGCCAGCAGCCCAGGGGGGTCGAACACCGGGGAGCTGTTTTTT	CASSPGGSNTGELFF
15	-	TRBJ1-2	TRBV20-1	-	TGCAGTGCTAGAGATCTGGGCAGGGACCTAAATGGCTACACCTTC	CSARDLGRDLNGYTF
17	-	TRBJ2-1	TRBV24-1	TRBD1	TGTGCCACCAGTGACCTACCCTCCGGGACAGCGGACAATGAGCAGTTCTTC	CATSDLPSGTADNEQFF
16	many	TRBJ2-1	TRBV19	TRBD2	TGTGCCAGTAGCCTAAGGACTAGCGGGAGTCGAAATGAGCAGTTCTTC	CASSLRTSGSRNEQFF
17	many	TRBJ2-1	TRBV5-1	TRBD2	TGCGCCAGCAGCACCGCCTCCTTAGCGGGGGGATACAATGAGCAGTTCTTC	CASSTASLAGGYNEQFF
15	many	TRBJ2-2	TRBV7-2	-	TGTGCCAGCAGCTTAGGGACGGGCGGTCTCGGGGAGCTGTTTTTT	CASSLGTGGLGELFF
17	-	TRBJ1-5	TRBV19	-	TGTGCCAGTAGTATGGATTGGATGCGGGGGTTCAATCAGCCCCAGCATTTT	CASSMDWMRGFNQPQHF
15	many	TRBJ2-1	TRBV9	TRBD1	TGTGCCAGCAGCGAACCGGGACAGGGGGCCTTTAGACAGTTCTTC	CASSEPGQGAFRQFF
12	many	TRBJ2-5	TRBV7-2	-	TGTGCCAGCAGCAAAGGGGGGGAGACCCAGTACTTC	CASSKGGETQYF
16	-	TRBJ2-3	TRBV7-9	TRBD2	TGTGCCAGCAGGACCACTAGCGGACGATTAACAGATACGCAGTATTTT	CASRTTSGRLTDTQYF
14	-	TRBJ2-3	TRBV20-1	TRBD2	TGCAGTGCTAGCTGGCGGGAGGTCACAGATACGCAGTATTTT	CSASWREVTDTQYF
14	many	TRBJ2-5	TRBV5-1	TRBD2	TGCGCCAGCAGTCTTAGCGGGAGAAGCGAGACCCAGTACTTC	CASSLSGRSETQYF
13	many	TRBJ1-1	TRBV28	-	TGTGCCAGCAGTTTGGGGACAACTCGTGAAGCTTTCTTT	CASSLGTTREAFF
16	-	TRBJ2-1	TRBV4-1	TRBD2	TGCGCCAGCAGCCAAGACGCGGGGGGGCCCTACAATGAGCAGTTCTTC	CASSQDAGGPYNEQFF
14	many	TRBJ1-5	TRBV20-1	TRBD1	TGCAGTGCCCGCCGGGTGGCAGGGGGACAGCCCCAGCATTTT	CSARRVAGGQPQHF
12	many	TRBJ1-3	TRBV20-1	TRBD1	TGCAGTGCCCCCGGGACAGGGAACACCATATATTTT	CSAPGTGNTIYF
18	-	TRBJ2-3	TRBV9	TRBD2	TGTGCCAGCAGCCTCATTCCGGGACTACCACTCCCAAAGGATACGCAGTATTTT	CASSLIPGLPLPKDTQYF
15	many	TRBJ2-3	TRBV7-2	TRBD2	TGTGCCAGCAGCTTAGCTGAATCCGCTGGGGGGGGAAGAGATTTT	CASSLAESAGGGRDF
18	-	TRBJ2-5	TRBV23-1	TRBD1	TGCGCCAGCAGTCAATCCACTAGGACAGGGGTCCTCGGGAAGACCCAGTACTTC	CASSQSTRTGVLGKTQYF